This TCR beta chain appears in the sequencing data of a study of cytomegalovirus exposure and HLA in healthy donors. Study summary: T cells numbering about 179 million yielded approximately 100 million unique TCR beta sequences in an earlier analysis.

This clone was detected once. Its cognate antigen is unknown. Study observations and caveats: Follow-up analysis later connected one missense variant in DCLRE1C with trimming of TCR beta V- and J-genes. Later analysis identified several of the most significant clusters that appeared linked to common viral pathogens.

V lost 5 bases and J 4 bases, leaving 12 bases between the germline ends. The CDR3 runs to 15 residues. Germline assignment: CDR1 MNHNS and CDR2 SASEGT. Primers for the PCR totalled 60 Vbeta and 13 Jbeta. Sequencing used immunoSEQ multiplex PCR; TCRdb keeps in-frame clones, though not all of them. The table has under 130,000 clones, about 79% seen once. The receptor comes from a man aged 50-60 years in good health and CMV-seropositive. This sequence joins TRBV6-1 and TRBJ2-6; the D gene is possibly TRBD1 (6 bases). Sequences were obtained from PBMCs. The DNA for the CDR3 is TGTGCCAGCAGTCCCCAGGGGACGGGGGCCAACGTCCTGACTTTC. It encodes CASSPQGTGANVLTF.